The 9 T cell receptor beta chains in this list originate from one sample, sequenced in a study of T-cell memory formation after mild COVID-19. A single record per CDR3 protein comes from TCRdb applying MiXCR to the 5' RACE reads. The table includes 150,000 to 200,000 distinct CDR3 sequences, 11% detected once. Source material: PBMCs or a T cell subset sorted from them (not recorded which). The origin of the receptors is a man aged 18 to 30 who had mild COVID-19 (a few samples of this study predate the infection). Cell type and time point are not known.

This clonotype has more than one count but fewer than ten. The gene calls are TRBV4-3 and TRBJ1-1; D remains ambiguous. This CDR3 is built from 16 residues. Trimming removed 0 bases from V and 1 base from J, with 12 bases in between. Germline loops: CDR1 LGHNA, CDR2 YSLEER. The CDR3 region has the DNA TGCGCCAGCAGCCAAGATCTTGGACTCCAGAACACTGAAGCTTTCTTT. Protein sequence: CASSQDLGLQNTEAFF.

This sequence joins TRBV20-1 and TRBJ1-1; D remains unclear. This CDR3 has 12 amino acids. In germline, CDR1 is DFQATT, CDR2 SNEGSKA (reference sequence). The V end lost 3 bases, the J end lost 2 bases, and 7 bases lay between the germline ends. CDR3 DNA: TGCAGTGCTAGTGGGAGTAACACTGAAGCTTTCTTT. Encoded protein: CSASGSNTEAFF.

The chain couples TRBV9 to TRBJ2-2, with D possibly being TRBD1 (6 bases). V was clipped by 0 bases and J by 5 bases, with 11 bases between them. Germline CDR1 and CDR2: SGDLS and YYNGEE. The CDR3 has 15 amino acids. CDR3: CASSVEQGGTGELFF. The CDR3 nucleotides are TGTGCCAGCAGCGTAGAACAGGGCGGGACCGGGGAGCTGTTTTTT.

This clonotype was seen a few times. The chain links TRBV19 to TRBJ1-5; weak D call: TRBD1 (5 bases). CDR3 length equals 15 residues. V was pared by 1 base and J by 1 base, with 8 bases between. CDR1 is LNHDA, CDR2 SQIVND, per germline (reference sequence). As DNA, the CDR3 is TGTGCCAGTAGTATAGGGGCAGGGAGCAATCAGCCCCAGCATTTT. Its protein product is CASSIGAGSNQPQHF.

The rearrangement uses TRBV5-1 and TRBJ2-5, with D unclear. V was cut by 3 bases and J by 1 base, with 10 bases left in between. This CDR3 has 14 amino acids. Germline loops: CDR1 SGHRS, CDR2 YFSETQ. The CDR3 DNA is TGCGCCAGCAGCTCCCTAGGTGGCCAAGAGACCCAGTACTTC. Protein sequence: CASSSLGGQETQYF.

The V and J genes are TRBV12-3 or TRBV12-4 and TRBJ2-1; the match to TRBD1 covers 7 bases. The CDR3 sequence is 13 residues long. The V and J ends lost 4 bases and 5 bases, in that order; junction bases with no gene match: 2. CDR3 coding DNA: TGTGCCAGCAGTTCGACAGGGAACAATGAGCAGTTCTTC. Encoded protein: CASSSTGNNEQFF.

About this clonotype itself: An end of the junction does not agree with germline; a read error may underlie this. This chain uses TRBV28 with TRBJ2-4, with no clear D. CDR1 is MDHEN and CDR2 is SYDVKM in the germline V gene. The CDR3 runs to 11 residues. The DNA for the CDR3 is TGTGCCAGCAGTTTCCAGAACAGTCAGTACTTC. It codes for CASSFQNSQYF.

The chain links TRBV3-1 to TRBJ1-1; D is uncertain. Germline V gene lookup returns CDR1 LGHDT and CDR2 YNNKEL (reference sequence). This CDR3 comprises 13 residues. Trimming left V 2 bases short and J 7 bases short, with 11 bases between. The CDR3 DNA reads as TGTGCCAGCAGCCAAAATGACGCCCTTGAAGCTTTCTTT. Translation: CASSQNDALEAFF.

This clonotype was counted only a few times. The chain is built from TRBV4-2 and TRBJ1-3; TRBD1 might be the D (6 bases). Looked up from germline, CDR1 is LGHNA and CDR2 is YNFKEQ. The V gene lost 0 bases and the J gene lost 1 base, with 13 bases spanning the gap. The CDR3 is made up of 17 amino acids. The CDR3 nucleotides are TGTGCCAGCAGCCAAGATAGAGGCACAGGGTCTGGAAACACCATATATTTT. Translation gives CASSQDRGTGSGNTIYF.